The sequence of this T cell receptor (beta chain) was determined in a study of cytotoxic CD8 clonotypes in ibrutinib-treated CLL. Notes on the study in general: Sustained-remission and progressing patients had unequal sampling times.

Method: immunoSEQ multiplex PCR; TCRdb's copy keeps in-frame clones and lacks some. Among approximately 91,000 clones listed, roughly 77% were seen once. As to this clone: Its antigen is undetermined.

This receptor was taken from a human donor with chronic lymphocytic leukemia. The sample in question was PBMCs, obtained after 12 months of ibrutinib treatment.

The CDR3 nucleotides are TGCGCCAGCAGCCGCTGGGGCTCTGAAGCTTTCTTT. Translation gives CASSRWGSEAFF. V usage is TRBV4-3 and J usage is TRBJ1-1; tentatively, D is TRBD1 (5 bases). Trimming pared 4 bases from V and 6 bases from J, leaving 9 bases between. CDR3 size: 12 residues. Germline CDR1 reads LGHNA; CDR2 reads YSLEER.